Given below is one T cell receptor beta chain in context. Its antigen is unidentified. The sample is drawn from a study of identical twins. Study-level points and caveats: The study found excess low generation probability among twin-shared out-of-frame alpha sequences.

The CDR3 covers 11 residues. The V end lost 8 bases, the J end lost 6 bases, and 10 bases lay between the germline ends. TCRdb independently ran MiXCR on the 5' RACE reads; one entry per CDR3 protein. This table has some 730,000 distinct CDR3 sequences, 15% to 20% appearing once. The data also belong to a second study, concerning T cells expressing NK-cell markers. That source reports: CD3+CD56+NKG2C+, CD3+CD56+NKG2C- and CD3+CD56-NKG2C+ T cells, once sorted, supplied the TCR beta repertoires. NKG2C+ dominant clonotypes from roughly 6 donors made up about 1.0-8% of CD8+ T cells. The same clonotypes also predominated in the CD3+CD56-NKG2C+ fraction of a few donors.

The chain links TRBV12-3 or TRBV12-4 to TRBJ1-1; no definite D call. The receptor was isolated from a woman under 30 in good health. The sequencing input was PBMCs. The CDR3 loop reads CASHGGPEAFF. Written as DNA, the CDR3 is TGTGCCAGCCACGGTGGTCCTGAAGCTTTCTTT.